These 17 T cell receptor beta chains share one sample of origin, sequenced in a study of spatial heterogeneity in lung cancer. Points from the study as a whole: In tumors, expanded intratumoral alpha and beta TCR counts tracked mutation counts.

What these receptors recognize is not known. MiXCR, run by TCRdb on the 5' RACE reads, gives a single entry per CDR3 protein. Among 13,000 to 15,000 distinct CDR3 sequences listed, approximately 4.5% were seen once. The time point was: sample taken at primary tumor resection. The sequencing used lung tumor tissue, collected at surgery. These receptors all stem from a female donor with early-stage non-small cell lung cancer.

This clonotype occurred many times. This chain connects TRBV30 to TRBJ1-1; D might be TRBD1 (5 bases). Germline V gene lookup returns CDR1 GTSNPN and CDR2 SVGIG (reference sequence). Trimming removed 2 bases at V and 5 bases at J, with 15 bases between. The CDR3 spans 14 residues. CDR3 DNA sequence: TGTGCCTGGAGTCACCCAGGGAGGGGAACTGAAGCTTTCTTT. This encodes CAWSHPGRGTEAFF.

This clonotype has ten or more counts. The chain carries TRBV5-1 and TRBJ1-5; D not resolved. The CDR3 is 15 residues long. Germline assignment: CDR1 SGHRS and CDR2 YFSETQ. V was cut by 4 bases and J by 2 bases, with 13 bases left in between. This CDR3 reads CASSPTGLGNQPQHF. The CDR3 coding sequence is TGCGCCAGCAGCCCGACTGGACTGGGCAATCAGCCCCAGCATTTT. Supplemented by reference TRBV5-1 and TRBJ1-5, the full variable domain reads KAGVTQTPRYLIKTRGQQVTLSCSPISGHRSVSWYQQTPGQGLQFLFEYFSETQRNKGNFPGRFSGRQFSNSRSEMNVSTLELGDSALYLCASSPTGLGNQPQHFGDGTRLSIL.

This clonotype was detected ten times or more. The gene calls are TRBV20-1 and TRBJ2-1, with D maybe TRBD2 (5 bases). The CDR3 has 14 amino acids. The V gene lost 3 bases and the J gene lost 8 bases, with 17 bases spanning the gap. CDR1 and CDR2 from the germline V gene are DFQATT and SNEGSKA (reference sequence). CDR3 region: CSARDSGMAYEQFF. The CDR3 nucleotides read TGCAGTGCTAGGGACTCCGGAATGGCATATGAGCAGTTCTTC.

This clonotype was seen repeatedly, ten times or more. The J gene is TRBJ1-5, the V gene TRBV28; D is ambiguous. This CDR3 region has 14 residues. Germline CDR1 reads MDHEN; CDR2 reads SYDVKM. Trimming took 7 bases from V and 0 from J, leaving 10 bases between them. The CDR3 loop reads CASIRTPSNQPQHF. The DNA for the CDR3 is TGTGCCAGCATAAGGACCCCTAGCAATCAGCCCCAGCATTTT.

This clonotype was recorded many times. V gene TRBV5-1 combines with J gene TRBJ2-2; TRBD1 matches 8 bases. Germline CDR1 is SGHRS and CDR2 is YFSETQ. The CDR3 runs 17 residues. J was trimmed by 7 bases and V by 3 bases; bases with no gene match: 14. The CDR3 reads CASSWDPGGSLNGELFF. CDR3 bases: TGCGCCAGCAGCTGGGACCCAGGGGGCAGTCTCAACGGGGAGCTGTTTTTT.

This clonotype was seen many times. This CDR3 reads CASTGSDNSPLHF. The CDR3 nucleotides are TGCGCCAGCACTGGGAGTGACAATTCACCCCTCCACTTT. This chain uses TRBV5-1 with TRBJ1-6; no firm D call. Trimming took 6 bases from V and 7 from J, leaving 11 bases between them. Germline loops: CDR1 SGHRS, CDR2 YFSETQ. CDR3 size: 13 residues.

The table lists this clonotype with many counts. The rearrangement joins TRBV10-3 to TRBJ1-4, with D unclear. Deletions cut 4 bases from V and 5 bases from J, with 23 bases between. CDR3 length: 18 amino acids. Germline V gene data show CDR1 as ENHRY and CDR2 as SYGVKD. CDR3 protein: CAISGSKSSGRRNEKLFF. In DNA form, the CDR3 reads TGTGCCATCAGTGGTTCTAAAAGCTCGGGGAGGAGAAATGAAAAACTGTTTTTT.

In its sample, this clonotype is large. The rearrangement joins TRBV3-1 to TRBJ1-1, with no clear D. CDR1 and CDR2 (germline): LGHDT, YNNKEL (reference sequence). CDR3 length equals 14 residues. Trimming removed 4 bases from V and 1 base from J, with 10 bases in between. CDR3 residues: CASSRDTGNTEAFF. The CDR3 coding sequence is TGTGCCAGCAGCCGAGACACCGGGAACACTGAAGCTTTCTTT.

This clonotype was detected ten times or more. The chain links TRBV11-2 to TRBJ2-5; 11 bases are shared with TRBD2. The germline V gene has CDR1 SGHAT and CDR2 FQNNGV. CDR3 length equals 14 residues. Trimming removed 4 bases from V and 5 bases from J; junction bases left unmatched: 3. CDR3 nucleotide sequence: TGTGCCAGCAGCTCCCCTAGCGGGGGGGAGACCCAGTACTTC. Encoded protein: CASSSPSGGETQYF. Variable domain in full (rest from reference TRBV11-2 and TRBJ2-5): EAGVAQSPRYKIIEKRQSVAFWCNPISGHATLYWYQQILGQGPKLLIQFQNNGVVDDSQLPKDRFSAERLKGVDSTLKIQPAKLEDSAVYLCASSSPSGGETQYFGPGTRLLVL.

Ten or more counts support this clonotype. V is TRBV6-1 and J is TRBJ2-7; D gene uncertain. The V end was cut by 2 bases, the J end by 2 bases, with 7 bases between. Germline assignment: CDR1 MNHNS and CDR2 SASEGT. CDR3 length: 13 residues. The CDR3 DNA sequence: TGTGCCAGCAGTGAAAGGGTAGCCTACGAGCAGTACTTC. It specifies CASSERVAYEQYF.

This clonotype was counted ten times or more. V usage is TRBV9 and J usage is TRBJ2-5, with D possibly called TRBD1 or TRBD2 (5 bases each). The CDR3 is 14 amino acids. Trimming took off 4 bases at V and 0 bases at J, with 10 bases between the two ends. Germline-derived CDR1 and CDR2 are SGDLS and YYNGEE. The CDR3 sequence is CASSPPGHQETQYF. DNA of the CDR3: TGTGCCAGCAGCCCCCCGGGACACCAAGAGACCCAGTACTTC.

This clonotype was seen many times. This sequence joins TRBV4-1 and TRBJ1-6, with D maybe TRBD1 (5 bases). V was pared by 8 bases and J by 7 bases, with 15 bases between. Germline V gene sequence: CDR1 MGHRA, CDR2 YSYEKL. There are 14 residues in the CDR3. As DNA, the CDR3 is TGCGCCAGCGCACGATTGAGGGGAAATTCACCCCTCCACTTT. Encoded protein: CASARLRGNSPLHF.

This clonotype appeared many times. The J gene is TRBJ1-1, the V gene TRBV5-4, with D unresolved. The germline V gene has CDR1 SGHNT and CDR2 YYREEE (reference sequence). This CDR3 contains 15 residues. Trimming took off 4 bases at V and 0 bases at J, with 13 bases between the two ends. The CDR3 is CASSPPGGMNTEAFF. CDR3 bases: TGTGCCAGCAGCCCTCCGGGAGGCATGAACACTGAAGCTTTCTTT. Full variable domain (outside the CDR3, taken from reference TRBV5-4 and TRBJ1-1): ETGVTQSPTHLIKTRGQQVTLRCSSQSGHNTVSWYQQALGQGPQFIFQYYREEENGRGNFPPRFSGLQFPNYSSELNVNALELDDSALYLCASSPPGGMNTEAFFGQGTRLTVV.

In this sample, this clonotype turned up many times. The chain is built from TRBV20-1 and TRBJ1-4; no definite D call. Trimming stripped 0 bases from V and 10 bases from J, with 12 bases between. Germline V gives CDR1 DFQATT, CDR2 SNEGSKA (reference sequence). The CDR3 loop spans 13 amino acids. CDR3 in amino acids: CSAREAANIKLFF. The CDR3 bases are TGCAGTGCTAGAGAGGCAGCTAATATAAAACTGTTTTTT.

This clonotype was counted many times. The chain employs TRBV6-2 or TRBV6-3 and TRBJ2-7; TRBD1 agrees at 9 bases. The CDR3 totals 15 residues. Germline CDR1 and CDR2: MNHEY and SVGEGT. V dropped 4 bases and J dropped 2; count of bases not matched to a gene: 6. Here the CDR3 DNA reads TGTGCCAGCAGTTCCCGGACAGGGGAGGCCTACGAGCAGTACTTC. Translated, it gives CASSSRTGEAYEQYF.

This chain uses TRBV4-1 with TRBJ2-7, with 7 bases aligning to TRBD2. V shed 1 base, J shed 3 bases, and the junction held 9 bases outside the gene matches. The CDR3 spans 16 residues. Germline CDR1 is MGHRA and CDR2 is YSYEKL. CDR3 bases: TGCGCCAGCAGCCAAGGTTTAGGACTAGATCTCTACGAGCAGTACTTC. Its protein product is CASSQGLGLDLYEQYF.

The table lists this clonotype with many counts. This chain connects TRBV7-2 to TRBJ1-4; tentative D call: TRBD1 (6 bases). The germline gives CDR1 SGHTA, CDR2 FQGNSA. Trimming took 5 bases from V and 4 from J, leaving 14 bases between them. The CDR3 contains 15 residues. The CDR3 nucleotides are TGTGCCAGCAGCCCGCAACAGGGAATTAATGAAAAACTGTTTTTT. This translates into CASSPQQGINEKLFF.